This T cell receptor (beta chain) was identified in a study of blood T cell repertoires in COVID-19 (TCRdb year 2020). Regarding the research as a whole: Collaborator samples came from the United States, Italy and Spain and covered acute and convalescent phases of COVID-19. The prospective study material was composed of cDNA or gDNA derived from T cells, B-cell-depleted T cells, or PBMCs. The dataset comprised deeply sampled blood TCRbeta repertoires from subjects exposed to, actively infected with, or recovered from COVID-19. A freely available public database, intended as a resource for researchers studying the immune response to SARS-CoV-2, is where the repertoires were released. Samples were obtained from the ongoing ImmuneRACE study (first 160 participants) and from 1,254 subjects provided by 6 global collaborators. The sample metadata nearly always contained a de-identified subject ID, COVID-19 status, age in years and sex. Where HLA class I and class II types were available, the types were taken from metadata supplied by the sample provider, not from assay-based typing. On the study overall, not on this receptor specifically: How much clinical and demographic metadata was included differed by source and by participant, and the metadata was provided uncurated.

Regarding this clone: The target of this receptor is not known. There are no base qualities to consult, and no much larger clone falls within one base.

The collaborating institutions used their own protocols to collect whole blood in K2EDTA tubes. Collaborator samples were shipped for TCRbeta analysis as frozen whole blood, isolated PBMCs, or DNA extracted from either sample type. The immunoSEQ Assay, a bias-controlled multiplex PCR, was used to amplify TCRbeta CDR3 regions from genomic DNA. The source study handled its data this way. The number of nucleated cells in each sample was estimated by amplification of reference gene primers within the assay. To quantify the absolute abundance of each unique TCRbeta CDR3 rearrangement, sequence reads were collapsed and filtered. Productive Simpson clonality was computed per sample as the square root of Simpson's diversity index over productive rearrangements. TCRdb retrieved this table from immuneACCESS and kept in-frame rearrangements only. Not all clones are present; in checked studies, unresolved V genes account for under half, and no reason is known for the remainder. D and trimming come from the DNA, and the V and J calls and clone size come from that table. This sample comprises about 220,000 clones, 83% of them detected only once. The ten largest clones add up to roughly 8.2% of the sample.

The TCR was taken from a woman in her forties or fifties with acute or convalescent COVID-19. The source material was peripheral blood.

The CDR3 reads CASSQDGGQYSGNTIYF. The sequenced DNA is TGCGCCAGCAGCCAAGACGGAGGACAGTACTCTGGAAACACCATATATTTT. In this chain, TRBV4-1 is recombined with TRBJ1-3; D gene: possibly TRBD1, on 6 matching bases. Trimming takes 0 bases from V and 0 bases from J, and the germline ends sit 12 bases apart. Taken from cysteine to phenylalanine, the CDR3 has 17 residues. This entry keeps only the CDR3 DNA: 51 bases, framed from base 1. CDR1 MGHRA and CDR2 YSYEKL are derived from the germline V gene.